The 15 T cell receptor beta chains below all came from one sample that was sequenced in a study of blood T cell repertoires in COVID-19. Profiling relied on immunoSEQ multiplex PCR, and the TCRdb table lists in-frame clones only, not all of them. The repertoire holds roughly 180,000 clones, roughly 80% seen once, with 4.4% in the top ten. The material sequenced was PBMCs or T cells enriched from blood (not recorded which). These receptors all stem from a woman aged 45-59 years who had recovered from COVID-19.

The chain employs TRBV4-1 and TRBJ1-4; 9 bases are a match to TRBD1. The germline V gene encodes CDR1 MGHRA and CDR2 YSYEKL. CDR3 length equals 18 residues. Trimming removed 3 bases from V and 8 bases from J; junction bases left unmatched: 16. The CDR3 protein is CASSQARNRGQGGEKLFF. CDR3 nucleotide sequence: TGCGCCAGCAGCCAGGCTCGAAACAGGGGACAGGGTGGAGAAAAACTGTTTTTT.

This chain uses TRBV6-5 with TRBJ2-2; 9 bases map to TRBD1. The V gene's germline CDR1 is MNHEY and CDR2 SVGAGI. J was trimmed by 10 bases and V by 6 bases; bases with no gene match: 6. CDR3 size: 13 residues. As DNA, the CDR3 is TGTGCCAGCAGGGCCAGGGACAGGGAGGAGCTGTTTTTT. This codes for CASRARDREELFF.

Comments on this clone: The same CDR3 also results from other DNA sequences found in this sample. V usage is TRBV18 and J usage is TRBJ1-5, with D unclear. Germline CDR1 and CDR2: KGHSH and LQKENI. This CDR3 spans 14 amino acids. Trimming removed 0 bases from V and 0 bases from J, with 3 bases in between. CDR3 bases: TGTGCCAGCTCACCACCTTATAGCAATCAGCCCCAGCATTTT. Its protein product is CASSPPYSNQPQHF.

The rearrangement joins TRBV3-1 (or the pseudogene TRBV3-2) to TRBJ2-5, with D perhaps TRBD2 (6 bases). V was trimmed by 4 bases and J by 2 bases, leaving 8 bases between them. This CDR3 region has 13 residues. The germline gives CDR1 LGHDT, CDR2 YNNKEL (reference sequence). The CDR3 region has the DNA TGTGCCAGCAGCCTCGGGACTCAAGAGACCCAGTACTTC. Residues: CASSLGTQETQYF.

J is TRBJ2-5 and V is TRBV3-1 (or the pseudogene TRBV3-2); perhaps TRBD1 as D (5 bases). The CDR3 length is 14 residues. Trimming cost V 1 base and J 6 bases, with 12 bases left between them. From germline, CDR1 is LGHDT and CDR2 YNNKEL (reference sequence). The CDR3 DNA reads TGTGCCAGCAGCCAAGCAGGGTCTTGGAAGACCCAGTACTTC. Translating gives CASSQAGSWKTQYF.

This sequence joins TRBV6-5 and TRBJ1-2; maybe TRBD1 (5 bases). With 7 bases removed from V and 3 bases from J, the gap between germline ends came to 12 bases. Germline-derived CDR1 and CDR2 are MNHEY and SVGAGI. The CDR3 runs 13 residues. In nucleotides, the CDR3 is TGTGCCAGCAAACCAGACAGTCACTATGGCTACACCTTC. Translation: CASKPDSHYGYTF.

The chain joins TRBV28 to TRBJ1-3, with D perhaps TRBD1 (6 bases). The CDR3 runs 16 residues. Germline CDR1 MDHEN, CDR2 SYDVKM. V was shortened by 4 bases and J by 2 bases, with 15 bases between the two germline ends. CDR3 residues: CASSSPGQPTGNTIYF. DNA for the CDR3: TGTGCCAGCAGTTCCCCAGGACAGCCAACTGGAAACACCATATATTTT.

This rearrangement joins TRBV30 to TRBJ2-7, with 7 nucleotides matching TRBD1. This CDR3 is 14 amino acids long. Germline V gene data show CDR1 as GTSNPN and CDR2 as SVGIG (reference sequence). J lost 5 bases, V lost 2 bases, and 9 bases had no gene match. In nucleotides, the CDR3 is TGTGCCTGGAGTCCAAGGGACAGACGGCACGAGCAGTACGTC. This translates into CAWSPRDRRHEQYV.

The gene calls are TRBV19 and TRBJ1-2; 7 bases match TRBD1. CDR3 length: 14 amino acids. The V segment lost 7 bases and the J segment 8 bases; nucleotides outside the gene matches: 13. The germline V gene has CDR1 LNHDA and CDR2 SQIVND (reference sequence). DNA for the CDR3: TGTGCCAGTATTCCGGGCGACAGGGTGGCAGGCTACACCTTC. Amino acids: CASIPGDRVAGYTF.

The chain links TRBV5-1 to TRBJ2-7; perhaps TRBD2 as D (6 bases). Germline-derived CDR1 and CDR2 are SGHRS and YFSETQ. This CDR3 spans 13 amino acids. Trimming shortened V by 3 bases and J by 6 bases, and 13 bases separated the two germline ends. DNA of the CDR3: TGCGCCAGCAGCTCCGGGGGTACGGGCGAGCAGTACGTC. It is translated as CASSSGGTGEQYV.

This chain joins TRBV28 and TRBJ1-5, with D hard to call. V was clipped by 4 bases and J by 6 bases, with 4 bases between them. The CDR3 totals 11 residues. CDR1 and CDR2 from the germline V gene are MDHEN and SYDVKM. The chain's CDR3 is CASSYGQPQHF. The CDR3 DNA reads as TGTGCCAGCAGTTACGGTCAGCCCCAGCATTTT.

There are a few counts of this clone. The CDR3 is CASSLYSGVNTEAFF. DNA for the CDR3: TGTGCCAGCAGTTTATATTCGGGGGTAAACACTGAAGCTTTCTTT. The chain links TRBV27 to TRBJ1-1, with TRBD1 as a possible D gene (5 bases). The CDR3 sequence is 15 residues long. The V and J ends lost 1 base and 2 bases respectively, with 11 bases between them. Germline CDR1 is MNHEY and CDR2 is SMNVEV (reference sequence).

This clone came up a few times. This rearrangement joins TRBV28 to TRBJ1-5, with D unresolved. Germline V gives CDR1 MDHEN, CDR2 SYDVKM. Deletions cut 2 bases from V and 7 bases from J, with 6 bases between. This CDR3 spans 12 amino acids. CDR3 in amino acids: CASSLGGQPQHF. In nucleotides, the CDR3 is TGTGCCAGCAGTTTAGGAGGGCAGCCCCAGCATTTT. Supplemented by reference TRBV28 and TRBJ1-5, the full variable domain reads DVKVTQSSRYLVKRTGEKVFLECVQDMDHENMFWYRQDPGLGLRLIYFSYDVKMKEKGDIPEGYSVSREKKERFSLILESASTNQTSMYLCASSLGGQPQHFGDGTRLSIL.

The chain couples TRBV29-1 to TRBJ2-5; weak D call: TRBD1 (8 bases). The germline gives CDR1 SQVTM, CDR2 ANQGSEA. V was cut by 4 bases and J by 1 base, with 16 bases left in between. This CDR3 has 15 residues. The CDR3 loop is CSVGGGQVRQETQYF. The CDR3 bases are TGCAGCGTTGGGGGGGGACAGGTTCGCCAAGAGACCCAGTACTTC.

The V call is TRBV7-8, the J call TRBJ1-1, with TRBD1 as a possible D gene (6 bases). Germline assignment: CDR1 SGHVS and CDR2 FQNEAQ. CDR3 size: 13 residues. Deletions cut 5 bases from V and 8 bases from J, with 15 bases between. Written as DNA, the CDR3 is TGTGCCAGCAGCAAACAGGGTGGGCTCGAAGCTTTCTTT. This gives the protein CASSKQGGLEAFF.